Listed below are T cell receptor beta chains from one sample, sequenced in a study of memory CD4+ T cells and cytomegalovirus serostatus. Assay used: immunoSEQ multiplex PCR; TCRdb lists only in-frame clones, some missing. The data show 75,000 to 90,000 clones, 75% to 90% seen once. The sample was memory CD4+ T cells from blood. The origin of the receptors is an adult in good health and CMV-seronegative. Each CDR3 is given with its conserved first and last residue. The D gene is left open where the match is weak. Clone size, where shown, is once, few, many, or a class for clones that have expanded.

>-|-|TRBV2|16|TRBJ1-5
TGTGCCAGCAGTGGGCAGTCCTATAGTGGCAATCAGCCCCAGCATTTT
CASSGQSYSGNQPQHF
>-|-|TRBV4-1|14|TRBJ1-1
TGCGCCAGCAGCCAAGACGAGGGCTTGATCCAAGCTTTCTTT
CASSQDEGLIQAFF
>TRBD2|-|TRBV7-9|16|TRBJ2-3
TGTGCCAGCAGCGCACTAGCGGGGGTTGGCACAGATACGCAGTATTTT
CASSALAGVGTDTQYF
>-|-|TRBV7-8|13|TRBJ1-1
TGTGCCAGCAGCTTAGGTTCTCGGGCTGAAGCTTTCTTT
CASSLGSRAEAFF
>TRBD1|-|TRBV7-9|19|TRBJ2-7
TGTGCCAGCAGCTTATTTTTTACAGGGGGTACAAAACTACCTTGGGGGCAGTACTTC
CASSLFFTGGTKLPWGQYF
>TRBD2|-|TRBV5-1|16|TRBJ2-3
TGCGCCAGCAGCTTGGTGGGGACTAGCGGAACAGATACGCAGTATTTT
CASSLVGTSGTDTQYF
>-|-|TRBV19|13|TRBJ1-1
TGTGCCAGTAGTATTCTCTCCACTAACGAAGCTTTCTTT
CASSILSTNEAFF
>-|few|TRBV28|14|TRBJ1-4
TGTGCCAGCAGTTCCGGGGCCTATAATGAAAAACTGTTTTTT
CASSSGAYNEKLFF
>-|few|TRBV7-9|16|TRBJ1-4
TGTGCCAGCAGCTTAGGATCCAGCCCGTTAACGGAAAAACTGTTTTTT
CASSLGSSPLTEKLFF
>-|once|TRBV29-1|13|TRBJ1-1
TGCAGCGTTGAATCAGGGATGAACACTGAAGCTTTCTTT
CSVESGMNTEAFF
>-|-|TRBV29-1|8|TRBJ1-2
TGCAGCGTTGATAGGCACTTGTTC
CSVDRHLF
>-|-|TRBV16|13|TRBJ1-5
TGTGCCAGCAGCCAAGGACAGAATCAGCCCCAGCATTTT
CASSQGQNQPQHF
>-|-|TRBV6-5|11|TRBJ1-5
TGTGCCAGCAGTAGCAATCAGCCCCAGCATTTT
CASSSNQPQHF
>TRBD1|-|TRBV7-9|15|TRBJ2-7
TGTGCCAGCAGCAAGGGACAGGTGAGCTCCTACGAGCAGTACTTC
CASSKGQVSSYEQYF
>-|-|TRBV29-1|14|TRBJ2-3
TGCAGCGTTCTCGGAGTTTCCACTGGGGATACGCAGTATTTT
CSVLGVSTGDTQYF
>-|-|TRBV19|13|TRBJ2-7
TGTGCCAGTAGTATCGTTAGCTCCTACGAGCAGTACTTC
CASSIVSSYEQYF
>-|-|TRBV7-8|12|TRBJ1-6
TGTGCCAGCAGCTTGACGGAGTCTCCCCTCCACTTT
CASSLTESPLHF
>-|-|TRBV7-9|11|TRBJ1-1
TGTGCCAGCAGCTTAGTGAGAGAAGCTTTCTTT
CASSLVREAFF
>-|-|TRBV28|13|TRBJ1-5
TGTGCCACAGGACTCGATAGCAATCAGCCCCAGCATTTT
CATGLDSNQPQHF